The rows below give T cell receptor beta chains drawn from one sample of a study of T cells in Graves' hyperthyroidism and ophthalmopathy. TCRdb independently ran MiXCR on the multiplex PCR reads; one entry per CDR3 protein. The sample contains hundreds of thousands of distinct CDR3 sequences, 15% to 20% of which appear only once. Sequenced: blood. The receptors here all came from a woman between 45 and 60 years old with Graves' hyperthyroidism that later progressed to Graves' ophthalmopathy. The CDR3 runs from the conserved cysteine through the conserved F or W.

v_gene | len | CDR3aa
TRBV6-4 | 15 | CASSDSHSPTNEQFF
TRBV9 | 15 | CASSERPDSYNEQFF
TRBV12-3/TRBV12-4 | 18 | CASSLAPWAEDSNQPQHF
TRBV18 | 15 | CASSPGSEANYGYTF
TRBV7-9 | 16 | CASSLVGGWGAGEQYF
TRBV20-1 | 15 | CSARELSTAISGYTF
TRBV9 | 15 | CASSAPGTGAYEQYF
TRBV27 | 19 | CASSPRIGTSGDFYNEQFF
TRBV5-5 | 14 | CASSSGGMNTGAFF
TRBV7-3 | 17 | CASSLIGLAGSTDTQYF
TRBV7-9 | 17 | CASSSREAPPPNTEAFF
TRBV4-1 | 17 | CASSQDFARGSYNEQFF
TRBV7-3 | 14 | CASSKQGGQETQYF
TRBV7-2 | 14 | CASSFGARNSPLHF
TRBV7-2 | 16 | CASSLVFGRARNEQFF
TRBV6-1 | 14 | CASSDLAANSPLHF
TRBV7-8 | 16 | CASSPLQGRGTGELFF
TRBV11-2 | 18 | CASSLVLWGTVRTYEQYF
TRBV7-8 | 14 | CASSLFNREDEQYF
TRBV6-1 | 15 | CASRDRGFVAGELFF
TRBV18 | 17 | CASSPRAGARDTDTQYF
TRBV20-1 | 12 | CSARGIRQGYTF
TRBV12-3/TRBV12-4 | 14 | CASRTGQGLYGYTF
TRBV6-5 | 15 | CASSYSGDTYNEQFF
TRBV20-1 | 14 | CSASSTGGEYGQYF
TRBV19 | 16 | CASSPRVGGSGNTIYF
TRBV9 | 15 | CASSPVDRGREKLFF
TRBV6-1 | 15 | CASSEGATGGSPLHF
TRBV2 | 15 | CASSAQLTSTDTQYF
TRBV18 | 13 | CASRKTENTEAFF
TRBV3-1 | 18 | CASSSMSGQGWSGNTIYF
TRBV5-1 | 12 | CASQKSTDTQYF
TRBV11-2 | 15 | CASSSTMVLYNEQFF
TRBV11-2 | 14 | CASSLDGVGIGAFF
TRBV7-2 | 16 | CASSLFSQDGDTEAFF
TRBV3-1 | 15 | CASSQFVTVNTEAFF
TRBV2 | 15 | CASSDMEPRTSPLHF
TRBV7-2 | 15 | CASSLLRHVNQPQHF
TRBV7-8 | 11 | CASVQNGELFF
TRBV6-1 | 15 | CASSPIDSAAYEQYF
TRBV20-1 | 12 | CSARGGGYGYTF
TRBV27 | 17 | CASSPSIPPGAYTEAFF
TRBV7-9 | 15 | CASSFKGQNTGELFF
TRBV5-1 | 12 | CASSPLPDTQYF
TRBV29-1 | 14 | CSVEGGTEWNGYTF
TRBV29-1 | 12 | CSGTDYSYEQYF
TRBV20-1 | 15 | CSAGGDYRSGETQYF
TRBV5-8 | 14 | CASSLRGAAETQYF